This record concerns one T cell receptor beta chain sequence. The entry originates in a study of blood T cell repertoires in COVID-19. The assay was immunoSEQ multiplex PCR, and TCRdb's table has in-frame clones only and misses some. The sample carries about 250,000 clones, about nine tenths recorded once. The CDR3 sequence is 16 residues long. Germline CDR1 is LGHDT and CDR2 is YNNKEL (reference sequence). Trimming at V came to 3 bases and at J to 5 bases, leaving 13 bases not matched to a gene. Individuals aged about 18 to 90 years were recruited from 20 to 25 US areas. In assigning cohorts, the study relied on participant-reported clinical history.

This chain joins TRBV3-1 (or the pseudogene TRBV3-2) and TRBJ2-7, with TRBD2 identical over 7 bases. The receptor's source is a man aged 40-49 years who had recovered from COVID-19. Source material: PBMCs or T cells enriched from blood (not recorded which). CDR3 DNA sequence: TGTGCCAGCAGCCATGCAGGAGCGGGACCGGCCCACGAGCAGTACTTC. This translates into CASSHAGAGPAHEQYF.